This T cell receptor beta chain derives from a study of T cell clonotyping in hematopoietic cell transplantation. About the study: Recipients' pretransplant samples followed cytoreduction.

V was clipped by 0 bases and J by 2 bases, with 8 bases between them. In germline, CDR1 is LGHNA, CDR2 YSLEER. The CDR3 is made up of 15 amino acids. Study-level results: Graft donor and pretransplant recipient Inverse Simpson Index values predicted broader posttransplant TCR diversity.

Comments on this clone: Antigen unknown.

Specified time point: recipient sample about 28 days before transplant, after cytoreduction. The table came from immunoSEQ multiplex PCR; TCRdb's copy has only in-frame clones and leaves some out. The sample records 25,000 to 30,000 clones, around 84% being singletons. The source was peripheral blood mononuclear cells, collected before stem cell transplant. This receptor was obtained from a woman aged 60-70 years with acute myeloid leukemia. Some clones in this sample may be carry-over from other donors' samples. The chain carries TRBV4-3 and TRBJ1-5; tentative D call: TRBD1 (6 bases). The CDR3 region is CASSQDYRGNQPQHF. The CDR3 DNA reads TGCGCCAGCAGCCAAGATTACAGGGGCAATCAGCCCCAGCATTTT.